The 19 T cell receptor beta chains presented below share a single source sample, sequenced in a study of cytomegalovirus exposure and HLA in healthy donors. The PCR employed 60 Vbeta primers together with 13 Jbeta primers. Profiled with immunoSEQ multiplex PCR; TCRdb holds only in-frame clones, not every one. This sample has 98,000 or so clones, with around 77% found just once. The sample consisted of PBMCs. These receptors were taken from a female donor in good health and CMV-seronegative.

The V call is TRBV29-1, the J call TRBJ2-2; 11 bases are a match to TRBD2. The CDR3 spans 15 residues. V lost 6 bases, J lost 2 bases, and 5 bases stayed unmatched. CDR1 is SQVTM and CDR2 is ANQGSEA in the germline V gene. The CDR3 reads CSVRSGRANTGELFF. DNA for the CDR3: TGCAGCGTGCGTAGCGGGAGGGCCAACACCGGGGAGCTGTTTTTT.

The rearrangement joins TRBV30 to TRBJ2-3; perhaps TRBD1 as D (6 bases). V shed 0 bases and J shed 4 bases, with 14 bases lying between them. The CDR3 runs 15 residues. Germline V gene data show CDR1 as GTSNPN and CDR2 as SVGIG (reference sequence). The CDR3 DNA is TGTGCCTGGAGTGTACTCTGGGGGCGGGCAGATACGCAGTATTTT. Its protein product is CAWSVLWGRADTQYF.

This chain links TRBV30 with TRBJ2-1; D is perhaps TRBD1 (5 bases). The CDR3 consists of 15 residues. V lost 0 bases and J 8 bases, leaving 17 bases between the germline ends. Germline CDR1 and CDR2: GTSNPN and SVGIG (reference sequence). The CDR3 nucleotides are TGTGCCTGGAGTGTACCGCGTGCTAGGGGCGATGAGCAGTTCTTC. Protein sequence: CAWSVPRARGDEQFF. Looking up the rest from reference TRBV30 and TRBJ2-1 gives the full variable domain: SQTIHQWPATLVQPVGSPLSLECTVEGTSNPNLYWYRQAAGRGLQLLFYSVGIGQISSEVPQNLSASRPQDRQFILSSKKLLLSDSGFYLCAWSVPRARGDEQFFGPGTRLTVL.

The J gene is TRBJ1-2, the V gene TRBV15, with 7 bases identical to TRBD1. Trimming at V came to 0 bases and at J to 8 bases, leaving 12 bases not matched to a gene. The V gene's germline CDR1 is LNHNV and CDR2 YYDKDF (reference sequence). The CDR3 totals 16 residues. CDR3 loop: CATSRDLGTVESGYTF. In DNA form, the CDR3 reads TGTGCCACCAGCAGAGACCTGGGGACAGTGGAATCAGGCTACACCTTC.

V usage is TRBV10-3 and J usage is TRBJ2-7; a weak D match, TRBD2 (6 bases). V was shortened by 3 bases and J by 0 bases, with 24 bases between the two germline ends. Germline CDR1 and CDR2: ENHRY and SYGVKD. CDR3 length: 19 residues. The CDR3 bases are TGTGCCATCAGTGATCCGTTGGAGAGAGGCGGGGTTCACTCCTACGAGCAGTACTTC. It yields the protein CAISDPLERGGVHSYEQYF.

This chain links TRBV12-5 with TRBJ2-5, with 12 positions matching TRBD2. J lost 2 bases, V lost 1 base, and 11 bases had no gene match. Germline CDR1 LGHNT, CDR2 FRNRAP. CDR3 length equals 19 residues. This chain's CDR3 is CASGLAFPTSGGEQETQYF. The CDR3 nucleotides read TGTGCTAGTGGTTTGGCGTTCCCGACTAGCGGGGGTGAACAAGAGACCCAGTACTTC. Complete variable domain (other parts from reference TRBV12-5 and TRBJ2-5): DARVTQTPRHKVTEMGQEVTMRCQPILGHNTVFWYRQTMMQGLELLAYFRNRAPLDDSGMPKDRFSAEMPDATLATLKIQPSEPRDSAVYFCASGLAFPTSGGEQETQYFGPGTRLLVL.

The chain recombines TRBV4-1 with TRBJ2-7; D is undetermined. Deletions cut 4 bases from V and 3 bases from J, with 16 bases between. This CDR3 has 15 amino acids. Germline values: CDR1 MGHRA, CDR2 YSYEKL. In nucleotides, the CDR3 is TGCGCCAGCAGCCCCGGTCGGCAGGTTAGCTACGAGCAGTACTTC. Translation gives CASSPGRQVSYEQYF.

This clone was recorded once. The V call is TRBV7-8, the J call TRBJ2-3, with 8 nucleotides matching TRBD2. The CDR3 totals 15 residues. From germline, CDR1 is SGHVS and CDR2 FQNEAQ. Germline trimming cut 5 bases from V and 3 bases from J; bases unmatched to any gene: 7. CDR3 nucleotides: TGTGCCAGCAGCGCTATCGGCGGGGGGACAGATACGCAGTATTTT. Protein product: CASSAIGGGTDTQYF.

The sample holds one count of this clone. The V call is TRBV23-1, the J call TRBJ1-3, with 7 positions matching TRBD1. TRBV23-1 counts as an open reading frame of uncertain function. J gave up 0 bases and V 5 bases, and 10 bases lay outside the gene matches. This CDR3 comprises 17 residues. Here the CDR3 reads CASSERDRKNSGNTIYF. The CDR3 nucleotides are TGCGCCAGCAGTGAAAGGGACAGAAAAAACTCTGGAAACACCATATATTTT.

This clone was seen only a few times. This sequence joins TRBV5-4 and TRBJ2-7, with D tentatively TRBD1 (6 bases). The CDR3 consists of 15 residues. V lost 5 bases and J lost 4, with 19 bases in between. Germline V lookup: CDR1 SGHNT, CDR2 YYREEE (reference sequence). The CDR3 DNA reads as TGTGCCAGCAGAGGCCCCCACAGGGATAGTTACGAGCAGTACTTC. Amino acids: CASRGPHRDSYEQYF.

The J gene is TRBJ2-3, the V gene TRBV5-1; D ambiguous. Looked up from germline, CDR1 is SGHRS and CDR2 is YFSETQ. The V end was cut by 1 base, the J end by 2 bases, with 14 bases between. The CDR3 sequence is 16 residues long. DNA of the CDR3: TGCGCCAGCAGCTTGCCTTCCTATGGTCACACAGATACGCAGTATTTT. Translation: CASSLPSYGHTDTQYF.

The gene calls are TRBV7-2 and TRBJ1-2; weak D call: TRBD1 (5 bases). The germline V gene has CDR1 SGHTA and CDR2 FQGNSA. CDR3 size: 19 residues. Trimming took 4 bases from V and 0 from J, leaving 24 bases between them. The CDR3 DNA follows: TGTGCCAGCAGCTCACGGTCAGGGCTGCCACCAGCACCTAACTATGGCTACACCTTC. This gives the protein CASSSRSGLPPAPNYGYTF.

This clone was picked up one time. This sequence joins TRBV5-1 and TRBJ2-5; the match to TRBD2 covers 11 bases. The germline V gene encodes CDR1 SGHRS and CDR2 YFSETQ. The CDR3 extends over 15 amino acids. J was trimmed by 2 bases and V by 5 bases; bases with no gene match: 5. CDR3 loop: CASSFSGGGQETQYF. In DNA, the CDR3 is TGCGCCAGCAGTTTTAGCGGGGGGGGGCAAGAGACCCAGTACTTC.

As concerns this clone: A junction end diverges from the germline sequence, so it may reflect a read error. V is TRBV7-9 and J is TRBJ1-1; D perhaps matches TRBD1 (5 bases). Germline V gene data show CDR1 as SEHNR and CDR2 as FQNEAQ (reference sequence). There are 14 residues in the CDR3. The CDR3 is CSSSPLQGSAEAFF. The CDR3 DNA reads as TGTTCCAGCAGCCCGCTCCAGGGATCCGCTGAAGCTTTCTTT.

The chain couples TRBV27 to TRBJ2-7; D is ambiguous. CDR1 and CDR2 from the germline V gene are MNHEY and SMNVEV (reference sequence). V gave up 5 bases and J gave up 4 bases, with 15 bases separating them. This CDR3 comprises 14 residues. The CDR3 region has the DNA TGTGCCAGCAGTCCCCTGACAAGCAAATACGAGCAGTACTTC. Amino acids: CASSPLTSKYEQYF.

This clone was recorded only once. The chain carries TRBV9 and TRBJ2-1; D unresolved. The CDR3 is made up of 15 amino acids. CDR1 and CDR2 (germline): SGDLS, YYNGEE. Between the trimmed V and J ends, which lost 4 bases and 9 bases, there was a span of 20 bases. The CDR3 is CASSPLPRGTSEQFF. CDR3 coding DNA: TGTGCCAGCAGCCCCCTCCCTCGTGGTACCAGTGAGCAGTTCTTC.

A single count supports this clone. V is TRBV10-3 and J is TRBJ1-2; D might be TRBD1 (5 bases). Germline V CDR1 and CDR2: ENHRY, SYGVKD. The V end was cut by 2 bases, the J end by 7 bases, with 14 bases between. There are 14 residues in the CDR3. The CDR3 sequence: CAISETGAVGGYTF. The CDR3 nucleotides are TGTGCCATCAGTGAGACAGGTGCTGTGGGTGGCTACACCTTC.

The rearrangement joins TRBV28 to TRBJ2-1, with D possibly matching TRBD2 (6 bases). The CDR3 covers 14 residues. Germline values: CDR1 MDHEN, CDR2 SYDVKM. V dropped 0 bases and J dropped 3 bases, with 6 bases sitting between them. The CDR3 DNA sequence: TGTGCCAGCAGTTTATGGGGACTCTACAATGAGCAGTTCTTC. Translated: CASSLWGLYNEQFF. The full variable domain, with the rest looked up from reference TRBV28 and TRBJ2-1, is DVKVTQSSRYLVKRTGEKVFLECVQDMDHENMFWYRQDPGLGLRLIYFSYDVKMKEKGDIPEGYSVSREKKERFSLILESASTNQTSMYLCASSLWGLYNEQFFGPGTRLTVL.

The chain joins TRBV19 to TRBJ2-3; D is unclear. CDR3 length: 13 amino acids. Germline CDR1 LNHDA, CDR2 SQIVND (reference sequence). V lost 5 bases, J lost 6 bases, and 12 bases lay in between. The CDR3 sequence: CASSQVNSDTQYF. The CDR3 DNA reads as TGTGCCAGTAGTCAGGTGAACAGCGATACGCAGTATTTT.